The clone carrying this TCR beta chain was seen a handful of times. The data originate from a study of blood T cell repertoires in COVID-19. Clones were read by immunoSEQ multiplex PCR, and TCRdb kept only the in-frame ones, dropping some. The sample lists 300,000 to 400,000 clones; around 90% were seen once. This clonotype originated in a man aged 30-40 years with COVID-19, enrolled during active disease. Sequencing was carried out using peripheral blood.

CDR3 sequence: CASSLREGPGETQYF. The CDR3 DNA is TGTGCCAGCAGCTTAAGGGAGGGTCCGGGAGAGACCCAGTACTTC. The rearrangement links TRBV7-3 to TRBJ2-5; 7 bases map to TRBD2. CDR1 is SGHTA and CDR2 is FQGTGA in the germline V gene. The CDR3 length is 15 residues. Losses at the gene ends were 1 base for V and 4 bases for J; bases not matched to a gene: 6.